One sample yielded the 7 T cell receptor beta chains listed below, sequenced in a study of shared clonotypes between healthy human individuals. This table comes from immunoSEQ multiplex PCR, and its TCRdb copy is limited to in-frame clones, with some not included. The profile shows roughly 2.2 million clones, roughly 92% of them singletons. The sequenced material came from naive CD4+ T cells from PBMCs. Subset noted: CD45RA+ positively selected. The receptors here all came from a man aged 18 to 29 in good health. Some clones in this sample may be carry-over from other donors' samples.

The chain joins TRBV28 to TRBJ1-2; D is ambiguous. Germline V gives CDR1 MDHEN, CDR2 SYDVKM. This CDR3 is 12 amino acids long. V was pared by 8 bases and J by 4 bases, with 11 bases between. CDR3 amino acids: CASGVRLYGYTF. CDR3 nucleotides: TGTGCCAGCGGTGTGCGGCTCTATGGCTACACCTTC.

The chain couples TRBV30 to TRBJ1-6; D unresolved. Germline V gene data show CDR1 as GTSNPN and CDR2 as SVGIG (reference sequence). This CDR3 spans 17 amino acids. Trimming stripped 2 bases from V and 0 bases from J, with 14 bases between. The DNA of the CDR3 is TGTGCCTGGAGTAGCCCGACCCCGAGCTCCTATAATTCACCCCTCCACTTT. This encodes CAWSSPTPSSYNSPLHF.

As DNA, the CDR3 is TGTGCCAGCAGACCCGGGACTAGCTGGGAGACCCAGTACTTC. Its protein is CASRPGTSWETQYF. The chain has TRBV6-6 and TRBJ2-5, with TRBD2 matching over 9 bases. This CDR3 comprises 14 residues. V was pared by 6 bases and J by 5 bases, with 7 bases of the junction left unmatched. Germline V gene sequence: CDR1 MNHNY, CDR2 SVGAGI (reference sequence).

The V call is TRBV5-1, the J call TRBJ1-1, with 7 positions matching TRBD1. Looked up from germline, CDR1 is SGHRS and CDR2 is YFSETQ. Unmatched junction bases numbered 5, after V lost 0 bases and J lost 3 bases. The CDR3 consists of 15 residues. The CDR3 sequence is CASSLEGAWHTEAFF. The DNA for the CDR3 is TGCGCCAGCAGCTTGGAGGGGGCGTGGCACACTGAAGCTTTCTTT.

As concerns this clone: This sample also contains other DNA sequences that code for the same CDR3. Here the CDR3 reads CASSLSRETQYF. Written as DNA, the CDR3 is TGTGCCAGCAGCTTATCGAGAGAGACCCAGTACTTC. The chain combines TRBV5-6 with TRBJ2-5; D uncertain. V was clipped by 2 bases and J by 4 bases, with 6 bases between them. Germline V gene data show CDR1 as SGHDT and CDR2 as YYEEEE. CDR3 size: 12 residues.

Concerning this clone itself: Additional DNA sequences in this sample encode the identical CDR3. This chain links TRBV7-2 with TRBJ2-7, with unresolved D. Trimming cost V 1 base and J 6 bases, with 10 bases left between them. The CDR3 contains 13 residues. Per germline, CDR1 SGHTA and CDR2 FQGNSA. CDR3: CASSLGGLTEQYF. CDR3 nucleotide sequence: TGTGCCAGCAGCTTAGGGGGTCTAACCGAGCAGTACTTC.

This chain uses TRBV7-7 with TRBJ2-3; D is uncertain. The CDR3 spans 14 residues. V was trimmed by 5 bases and J by 3 bases, leaving 12 bases between them. CDR1 is SSHAT and CDR2 is FNYEAQ in the germline V gene (reference sequence). The CDR3 sequence: CASSPVTSTDTQYF. CDR3 in DNA: TGTGCCAGCAGCCCTGTAACGAGTACAGATACGCAGTATTTT.